The sequence of this T cell receptor beta chain was determined in a study of cytomegalovirus exposure and HLA in healthy donors. The V gene's germline CDR1 is SNHLY and CDR2 FYNNEI. V lost 7 bases to trimming and J lost 3 bases; unmatched junction nucleotides: 8. CDR3 length: 14 residues. Using immunoSEQ multiplex PCR, the repertoire was profiled, and TCRdb retains in-frame clones only, with some absent. The table includes roughly 130,000 clones, 85% to 90% detected once. What was sequenced was PBMCs. This clonotype was obtained from a man aged 25-40 years in good health and CMV-seronegative. This chain uses TRBV2 with TRBJ2-7, with TRBD1 matching 8 bases. The CDR3 DNA follows: TGTGCCAGCACCGTCGGGACAGGAATCTACGAGCAGTACTTC. Translated, it gives CASTVGTGIYEQYF.